This TCR beta chain comes out of a study of OX40 agonist ivuxolimab in advanced cancers. About the study: Patients were given ivuxolimab, an antibody that agonizes OX40 (CD134). Cancers in dose escalation were hepatocellular, melanoma, renal cell and head and neck.

Clones were sequenced by immunoSEQ multiplex PCR, and TCRdb holds only the in-frame ones, with some missing. The data show over 150,000 clones, roughly 92% seen once. In the case of this clone: Its antigen is not known.

CDR3 size: 12 residues. The germline CDR1 and CDR2 sequences are MNHNS and SASEGT. Broader study findings: The authors also found low normalized T-cell clonal expansion in some nonresponders.

Here the sequenced sample was CD4+ or CD8+ T cells sorted from blood, taken in a trial of the OX40 agonist ivuxolimab. The origin of this receptor is an adult with an advanced solid tumor such as melanoma, head and neck, liver or kidney cancer. The chain employs TRBV6-1 and TRBJ1-2, with D possibly matching TRBD1 (5 bases). CDR3: CVTGAVFYGYTF. CDR3 sequence (DNA): TGTGTCACCGGGGCCGTTTTCTATGGCTACACCTTC.